The T cell receptor beta chain under discussion was sequenced for a study of T cells in Graves' hyperthyroidism and ophthalmopathy. Study-level findings and limits: Blood shared most expanded thyroid clonotypes above 0.001.

RNA transcripts served as the template for amplifying TCR beta CDR3 regions. The HTBI primer set was used in a first-round RT-PCR of the TCR CDR3. TCRdb reprocessed the multiplex PCR reads via MiXCR and lists one record per CDR3 protein. This repertoire shows hundreds of thousands of distinct CDR3 sequences, roughly 17% found once; its top ten account for 15% to 20%. This clonotype was counted ten times or more. Its antigen remains unknown. Germline CDR1 reads DFQATT; CDR2 reads SNEGSKA (reference sequence). CDR3 size: 14 residues. V was clipped by 4 bases and J by 1 base, with 11 bases between them. The origin of this receptor is a woman aged 18-29 years with Graves' hyperthyroidism. Sequenced material: blood. The chain is built from TRBV20-1 and TRBJ1-5; the D gene is possibly TRBD1 (6 bases). The CDR3 protein is CSAKQGGSNQPQHF. The CDR3 nucleotides are TGCAGTGCTAAACAGGGAGGCAGCAATCAGCCCCAGCATTTT.